This TCR beta chain was sequenced for a study of OX40 agonist ivuxolimab in advanced cancers. The assay was immunoSEQ multiplex PCR, and TCRdb's table has in-frame clones only and misses some. The table records roughly 46,000 clones, 87% of them present only once. CDR3 size: 14 residues. The J segment lost 3 bases and the V segment lost 5 bases, leaving 3 bases of the junction unmatched. In germline, CDR1 is LNHDA, CDR2 SQIVND (reference sequence). Material: CD4+ or CD8+ T cells sorted from blood, obtained in a trial of the OX40 agonist ivuxolimab. The V gene is TRBV19, the J gene TRBJ2-1; 8 nucleotides match TRBD2. This sequence originates from an adult with an advanced solid tumor such as melanoma, head and neck, liver or kidney cancer. As DNA, the CDR3 is TGTGCCAGTAGTCCCGGGACTAGCTACAATGAGCAGTTCTTC. This translates into CASSPGTSYNEQFF.